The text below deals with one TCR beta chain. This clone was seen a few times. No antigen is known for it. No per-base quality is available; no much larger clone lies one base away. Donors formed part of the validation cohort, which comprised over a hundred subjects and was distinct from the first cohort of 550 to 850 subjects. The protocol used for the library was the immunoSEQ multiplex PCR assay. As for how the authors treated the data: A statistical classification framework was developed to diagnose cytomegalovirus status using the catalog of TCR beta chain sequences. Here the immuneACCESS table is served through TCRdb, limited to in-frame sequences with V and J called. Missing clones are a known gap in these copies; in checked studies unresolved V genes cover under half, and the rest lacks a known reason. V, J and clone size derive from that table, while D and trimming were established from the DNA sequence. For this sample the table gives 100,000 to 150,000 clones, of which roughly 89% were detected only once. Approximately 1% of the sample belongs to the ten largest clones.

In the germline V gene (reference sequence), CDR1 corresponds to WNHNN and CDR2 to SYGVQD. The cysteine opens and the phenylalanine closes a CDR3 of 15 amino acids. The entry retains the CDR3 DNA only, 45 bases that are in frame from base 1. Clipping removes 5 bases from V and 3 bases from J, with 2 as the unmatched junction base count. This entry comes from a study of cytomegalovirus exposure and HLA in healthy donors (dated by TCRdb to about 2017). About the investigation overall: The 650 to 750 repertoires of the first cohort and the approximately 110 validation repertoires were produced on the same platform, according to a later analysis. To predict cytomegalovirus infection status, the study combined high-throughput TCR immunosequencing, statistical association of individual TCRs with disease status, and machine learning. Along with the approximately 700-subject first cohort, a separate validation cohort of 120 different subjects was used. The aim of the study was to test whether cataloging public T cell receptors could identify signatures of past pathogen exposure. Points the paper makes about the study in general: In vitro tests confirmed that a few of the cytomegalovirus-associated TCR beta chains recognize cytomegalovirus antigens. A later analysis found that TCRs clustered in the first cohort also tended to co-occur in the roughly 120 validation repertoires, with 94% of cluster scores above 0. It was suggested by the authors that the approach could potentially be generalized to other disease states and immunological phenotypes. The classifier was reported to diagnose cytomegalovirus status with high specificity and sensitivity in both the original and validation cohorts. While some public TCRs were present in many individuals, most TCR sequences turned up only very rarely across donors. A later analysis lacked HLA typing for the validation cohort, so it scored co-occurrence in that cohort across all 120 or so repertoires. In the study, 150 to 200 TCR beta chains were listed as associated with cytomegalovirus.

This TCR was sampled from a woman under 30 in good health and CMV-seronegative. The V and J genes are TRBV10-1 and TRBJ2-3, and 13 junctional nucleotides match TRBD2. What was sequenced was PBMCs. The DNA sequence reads TGCGCCAGCAGTCGACTAGCGGGGGGAACAGATACGCAGTATTTT. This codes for CASSRLAGGTDTQYF.